This entry features one TCR beta chain sequence. This entry comes from a study of blood T cell repertoires in COVID-19. A COVID-19 case was met by exposed participants within 2 weeks before study entry. The data were produced by immunoSEQ multiplex PCR, yet TCRdb's version contains in-frame clones alone and is incomplete. In the table there are 150,000 or so clones, roughly 84% of which are singletons. Unmatched junction bases numbered 7, after V lost 4 bases and J lost 8 bases. CDR3 size: 14 residues. Germline CDR1 and CDR2: MNHEY and SVGAGI. The chain employs TRBV6-5 and TRBJ2-5; 10 positions match TRBD2. The sequenced material came from PBMCs or T cells enriched from blood (not recorded which). The source of this sequence is a woman between 45 and 65 years old who had been exposed to COVID-19. The CDR3 reads CASSSLAGGGTQYF. DNA for the CDR3: TGTGCCAGCAGTTCATTAGCGGGAGGAGGCACCCAGTACTTC.